A selection of T cell receptor beta chains follows, all from one sample in a study of CD8+ T cells in alopecia areata. TCRdb's table, derived via immunoSEQ multiplex PCR, lists solely in-frame clones and lacks some. The sample holds about 180,000 clones, around 49% seen once. The sequencing used CD8+ T cells sorted from blood, collected between weeks 51 and 52, from a patient treated with tofacitinib. All receptors derive from a human donor with alopecia areata. CDR3s include the opening cysteine and the closing phenylalanine or tryptophan. Each record gives: V gene, D gene, J gene, clone size, CDR3 protein, CDR3 DNA. D genes are given only for firm matches. Size is stated for part of the rows, as once, few or many counts, or as a class when the clone is expanded.

v_call: TRBV27
d_call: .
j_call: TRBJ2-5
clone_size: .
cdr3_aa: CASSSSSGLGEKTQYF
cdr3_nt: TGTGCCAGCAGTTCCTCCTCGGGCCTCGGCGAGAAGACCCAGTACTTC

v_call: TRBV4-1
d_call: TRBD2
j_call: TRBJ2-1
clone_size: few
cdr3_aa: CASSQGLALEQFF
cdr3_nt: TGCGCCAGCAGCCAGGGACTAGCACTGGAGCAGTTCTTC

v_call: TRBV6-1
d_call: .
j_call: TRBJ1-2
clone_size: .
cdr3_aa: CASSEAGEDGYTF
cdr3_nt: TGTGCCAGCAGTGAAGCAGGGGAGGATGGCTACACCTTC

v_call: TRBV4-2
d_call: .
j_call: TRBJ2-3
clone_size: .
cdr3_aa: CASSQRDSYTDTQYF
cdr3_nt: TGTGCCAGCAGCCAACGGGACTCCTACACAGATACGCAGTATTTT

v_call: TRBV30
d_call: .
j_call: TRBJ1-6
clone_size: .
cdr3_aa: CAWTAGWTDNSPLHF
cdr3_nt: TGTGCCTGGACCGCAGGGTGGACCGATAATTCACCCCTCCACTTT

v_call: TRBV2
d_call: TRBD1
j_call: TRBJ1-5
clone_size: few
cdr3_aa: CASRRGGTDNQPQHF
cdr3_nt: TGTGCCAGCAGAAGGGGCGGGACAGACAATCAGCCCCAGCATTTT

v_call: TRBV4-1
d_call: TRBD2
j_call: TRBJ2-5
clone_size: few
cdr3_aa: CASSIAGGQETQYF
cdr3_nt: TGCGCCAGCAGCATAGCGGGGGGGCAAGAGACCCAGTACTTC

v_call: TRBV15
d_call: .
j_call: TRBJ1-5
clone_size: few
cdr3_aa: CATSRAWQGIYPSNQPQHF
cdr3_nt: TGTGCCACCAGCAGAGCCTGGCAGGGGATCTACCCCAGCAATCAGCCCCAGCATTTT

v_call: TRBV4-1
d_call: .
j_call: TRBJ1-1
clone_size: .
cdr3_aa: CASSQVGTLILEAFF
cdr3_nt: TGCGCCAGCAGCCAAGTTGGGACATTGATTCTCGAAGCTTTCTTT

v_call: TRBV27
d_call: .
j_call: TRBJ1-2
clone_size: .
cdr3_aa: CASSPTENYGYTF
cdr3_nt: TGTGCCAGCAGCCCGACGGAAAACTATGGCTACACCTTC

v_call: TRBV7-2
d_call: .
j_call: TRBJ2-6
clone_size: .
cdr3_aa: CASSLGAGANVLTF
cdr3_nt: TGTGCCAGCAGCTTAGGGGCTGGGGCCAACGTCCTGACTTTC

v_call: TRBV5-6
d_call: .
j_call: TRBJ2-7
clone_size: .
cdr3_aa: CASSLASTYEQYF
cdr3_nt: TGTGCCAGCAGCTTGGCCTCGACCTACGAGCAGTACTTC

v_call: TRBV19
d_call: TRBD2
j_call: TRBJ2-1
clone_size: .
cdr3_aa: CASSPTRTSGRNNEQFF
cdr3_nt: TGTGCCAGTAGTCCCACCCGGACTAGCGGGAGAAACAATGAGCAGTTCTTC

v_call: TRBV5-6
d_call: .
j_call: TRBJ2-3
clone_size: .
cdr3_aa: CASTPTGTADTQYF
cdr3_nt: TGTGCCAGCACCCCAACTGGGACGGCAGATACGCAGTATTTT

v_call: TRBV9
d_call: .
j_call: TRBJ2-1
clone_size: .
cdr3_aa: CASSVESSNEQFF
cdr3_nt: TGTGCCAGCAGCGTAGAGTCCTCCAATGAGCAGTTCTTC

v_call: TRBV5-6
d_call: .
j_call: TRBJ1-2
clone_size: .
cdr3_aa: CASSLYAGIGYTF
cdr3_nt: TGTGCCAGCAGCTTATACGCAGGGATCGGCTACACCTTC

v_call: TRBV15
d_call: TRBD1
j_call: TRBJ2-7
clone_size: few
cdr3_aa: CATSSHPTGNSYEQYF
cdr3_nt: TGTGCCACCAGCTCCCACCCGACAGGGAACTCCTACGAGCAGTACTTC

v_call: TRBV11-2
d_call: .
j_call: TRBJ2-7
clone_size: .
cdr3_aa: CASSPRARGAEEQYF
cdr3_nt: TGTGCCAGCAGCCCTAGGGCCAGGGGAGCGGAGGAGCAGTACTTC

v_call: TRBV6-5
d_call: TRBD1
j_call: TRBJ1-5
clone_size: .
cdr3_aa: CASRGTAYSNQPQHF
cdr3_nt: TGTGCCAGCCGAGGGACAGCTTATAGCAATCAGCCCCAGCATTTT

v_call: TRBV7-2
d_call: TRBD2
j_call: TRBJ2-7
clone_size: .
cdr3_aa: CASSFGTRAEQYF
cdr3_nt: TGTGCCAGCAGCTTCGGGACTAGAGCCGAGCAGTACTTC

v_call: TRBV20-1
d_call: TRBD1
j_call: TRBJ2-4
clone_size: few
cdr3_aa: CSARTGDIQYF
cdr3_nt: TGCAGTGCCCGAACAGGGGACATTCAGTACTTC

v_call: TRBV5-8
d_call: .
j_call: TRBJ1-4
clone_size: .
cdr3_aa: CASTEYNEKLFF
cdr3_nt: TGTGCCAGCACGGAGTATAATGAAAAACTGTTTTTT

v_call: TRBV2
d_call: .
j_call: TRBJ1-5
clone_size: .
cdr3_aa: CASSPWSEQPQHF
cdr3_nt: TGTGCCAGCAGTCCATGGAGCGAGCAGCCCCAGCATTTT

v_call: TRBV5-1
d_call: TRBD2
j_call: TRBJ2-7
clone_size: .
cdr3_aa: CASSFSGGFDEQYF
cdr3_nt: TGCGCCAGCAGCTTTAGCGGGGGGTTCGACGAGCAGTACTTC

v_call: TRBV27
d_call: .
j_call: TRBJ2-3
clone_size: .
cdr3_aa: CASSYGGLDTQYF
cdr3_nt: TGTGCCAGCAGTTATGGGGGGCTGGATACGCAGTATTTT

v_call: TRBV27
d_call: TRBD2
j_call: TRBJ2-1
clone_size: .
cdr3_aa: CASSFGAGSYNEQFF
cdr3_nt: TGTGCCAGCAGTTTCGGAGCGGGATCCTACAATGAGCAGTTCTTC

v_call: TRBV27
d_call: .
j_call: TRBJ2-7
clone_size: .
cdr3_aa: CASSIRPGPVYEQYF
cdr3_nt: TGTGCCAGCTCAATCCGCCCGGGGCCGGTATACGAGCAGTACTTC

v_call: TRBV5-6
d_call: .
j_call: TRBJ2-7
clone_size: .
cdr3_aa: CASSLGEDEQYF
cdr3_nt: TGTGCCAGCAGCTTGGGGGAGGACGAGCAGTACTTC

v_call: TRBV4-2
d_call: .
j_call: TRBJ2-7
clone_size: few
cdr3_aa: CASSQVGTGPYEQYF
cdr3_nt: TGTGCCAGCAGCCAAGTCGGGACTGGTCCCTACGAGCAGTACTTC

v_call: TRBV18
d_call: .
j_call: TRBJ2-3
clone_size: few
cdr3_aa: CASSPPSRGGDTQYF
cdr3_nt: TGTGCCAGCTCACCACCATCCCGGGGTGGAGATACGCAGTATTTT

v_call: TRBV7-8
d_call: TRBD1
j_call: TRBJ1-1
clone_size: .
cdr3_aa: CASSLHRQGALTEAFF
cdr3_nt: TGTGCCAGCAGCCTTCACCGGCAGGGGGCACTCACTGAAGCTTTCTTT